This entry lists 3 T cell receptor beta chains sequenced from one sample in a study of beta chain features in type 1 diabetes. Study-level findings and limits: Type 1 diabetes patients had TCRB CDR3s that were shorter (moderately but significantly so) in all four CD4+ subsets.

Their specific antigens are unknown. Expressed TCRB transcripts were sequenced after all isolated RNA was converted to cDNA. The table came from immunoSEQ multiplex PCR; TCRdb's copy has only in-frame clones and leaves some out. Of about 740,000 clones listed, about an eighth are singletons. The specimen sequenced was naive CD4+ T cells from blood. The source is a man in his late teens or twenties with type 1 diabetes.

The V gene is TRBV28, the J gene TRBJ2-5; D is unclear. V was cut by 7 bases and J by 4 bases, with 19 bases left in between. CDR1 is MDHEN, CDR2 SYDVKM, per germline. The CDR3 loop spans 15 amino acids. The CDR3 reads CASNLSTGEAETQYF. The DNA of the CDR3 is TGTGCCAGCAATCTCTCGACGGGTGAGGCAGAGACCCAGTACTTC.

As concerns this clone: Other DNA sequences of this sample code for an identical CDR3. The chain employs TRBV11-2 and TRBJ2-7; D perhaps matches TRBD1 (5 bases). This CDR3 contains 14 residues. V shed 0 bases and J shed 0 bases, with 6 bases lying between them. CDR1 is SGHAT and CDR2 is FQNNGV in the germline V gene. CDR3 amino acids: CASSLDRVSYEQYF. For the CDR3, the DNA is TGTGCCAGCAGCTTAGACAGGGTCTCCTACGAGCAGTACTTC.

The chain links TRBV28 to TRBJ2-7; 7 positions match TRBD2. Looked up from germline, CDR1 is MDHEN and CDR2 is SYDVKM. The CDR3 length is 15 residues. Unmatched junction bases numbered 13, after V lost 6 bases and J lost 5 bases. CDR3 region: CASRPGVAGGDEQYF. The CDR3 DNA sequence: TGTGCCAGCAGACCCGGGGTAGCGGGTGGGGACGAGCAGTACTTC.